This T cell receptor (beta chain) was sequenced for a study of blood T cell repertoires in COVID-19. The overall study: Some COVID-19 samples were acute and others convalescent; all came from the United States, Italy and Spain.

V lost 2 bases to trimming and J lost 4 bases, with 17 bases between them. From germline, CDR1 is MDHEN and CDR2 SYDVKM. This CDR3 is 16 amino acids long. The authors' processing: Estimation of nucleated cell counts was performed using reference gene primer amplification. Method: immunoSEQ multiplex PCR; TCRdb's copy keeps in-frame clones and lacks some. From that table come the V and J calls and clone size; the DNA was used to work out D and trimming. Of approximately 450,000 clones in the sample, more than 80% were seen once. This TCR was recovered from a man younger than 45 who had recovered from COVID-19. J is TRBJ1-1 and V is TRBV28; a possible D gene is TRBD1 (6 bases). The specimen was PBMCs or T cells enriched from blood (not recorded which). CDR3 region: CASSLRPRGGATEAFF. CDR3 sequence (DNA): TGTGCCAGCAGTTTAAGGCCTAGGGGGGGCGCCACTGAAGCTTTCTTT.